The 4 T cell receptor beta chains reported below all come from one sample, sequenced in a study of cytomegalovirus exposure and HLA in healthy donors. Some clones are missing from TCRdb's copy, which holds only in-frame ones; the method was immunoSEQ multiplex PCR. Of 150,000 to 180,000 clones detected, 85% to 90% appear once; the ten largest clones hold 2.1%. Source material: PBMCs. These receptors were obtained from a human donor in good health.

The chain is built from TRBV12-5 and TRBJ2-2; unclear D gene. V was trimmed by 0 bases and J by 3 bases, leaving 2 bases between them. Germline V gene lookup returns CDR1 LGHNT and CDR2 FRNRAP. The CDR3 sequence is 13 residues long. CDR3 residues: CASGLVDTGELFF. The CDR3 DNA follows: TGTGCTAGTGGTTTGGTCGACACCGGGGAGCTGTTTTTT.

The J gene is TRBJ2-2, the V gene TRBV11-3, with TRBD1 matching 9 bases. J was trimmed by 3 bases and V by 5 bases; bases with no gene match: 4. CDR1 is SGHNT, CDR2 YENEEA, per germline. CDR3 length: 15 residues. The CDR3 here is CASSPTGGHTGELFF. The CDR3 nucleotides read TGTGCCAGCAGCCCGACAGGGGGTCACACCGGGGAGCTGTTTTTT.

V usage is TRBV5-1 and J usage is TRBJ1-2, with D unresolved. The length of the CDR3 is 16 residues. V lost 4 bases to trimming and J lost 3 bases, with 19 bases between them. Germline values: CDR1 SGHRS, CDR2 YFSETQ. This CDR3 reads CASSLAWVTEDYGYTF. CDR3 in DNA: TGCGCCAGCAGCCTTGCGTGGGTCACCGAGGACTATGGCTACACCTTC.

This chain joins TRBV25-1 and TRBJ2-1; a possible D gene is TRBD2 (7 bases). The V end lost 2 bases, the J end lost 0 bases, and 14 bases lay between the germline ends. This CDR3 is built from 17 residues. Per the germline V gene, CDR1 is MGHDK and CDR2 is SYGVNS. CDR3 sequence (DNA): TGTGCCAGCAGTGAAAAGGCGGGGGCGAGCTCCTACAATGAGCAGTTCTTC. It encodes CASSEKAGASSYNEQFF.